This entry is about one T cell receptor (beta chain). Antigen unknown. The hyperthyroidism patients had all been newly diagnosed, and their disease duration was under 2 months. Their ages ranged from 18 to 65 years. This sample is part of a study of T cells in Graves' hyperthyroidism and ophthalmopathy. TCR beta CDR3 regions were amplified from RNA. Using the HTBI primer set, a first-round RT-PCR was run on the TCR CDR3. MiXCR was run by TCRdb on the multiplex PCR reads, yielding one entry per CDR3 protein. The table has about 24,000 distinct CDR3 sequences, around 47% seen once. V was shortened by 0 bases and J by 3 bases, with 15 bases between the two germline ends. Germline CDR1 reads SGHNT; CDR2 reads YENEEA. The CDR3 has 17 amino acids. Overall study results and limits: A model built on 13 V-J features separated ophthalmopathy from stable hyperthyroidism. Ophthalmopathy, which appeared later, was predicted by the model a median approximately six months before onset.

The receptor was isolated from a middle-aged woman with Graves' hyperthyroidism that later progressed to Graves' ophthalmopathy. The sequencing sample was made of blood. The chain carries TRBV11-3 and TRBJ2-1; no definite D call. The CDR3 here is CASSLDFGTTNYNEQFF. The CDR3 region has the DNA TGTGCCAGCAGCTTAGACTTCGGAACTACTAACTACAATGAGCAGTTCTTC. The whole variable domain, remainder taken from reference TRBV11-3 and TRBJ2-1, is EAGVVQSPRYKIIEKKQPVAFWCNPISGHNTLYWYLQNLGQGPELLIRYENEEAVDDSQLPKDRFSAERLKGVDSTLKIQPAELGDSAVYLCASSLDFGTTNYNEQFFGPGTRLTVL.